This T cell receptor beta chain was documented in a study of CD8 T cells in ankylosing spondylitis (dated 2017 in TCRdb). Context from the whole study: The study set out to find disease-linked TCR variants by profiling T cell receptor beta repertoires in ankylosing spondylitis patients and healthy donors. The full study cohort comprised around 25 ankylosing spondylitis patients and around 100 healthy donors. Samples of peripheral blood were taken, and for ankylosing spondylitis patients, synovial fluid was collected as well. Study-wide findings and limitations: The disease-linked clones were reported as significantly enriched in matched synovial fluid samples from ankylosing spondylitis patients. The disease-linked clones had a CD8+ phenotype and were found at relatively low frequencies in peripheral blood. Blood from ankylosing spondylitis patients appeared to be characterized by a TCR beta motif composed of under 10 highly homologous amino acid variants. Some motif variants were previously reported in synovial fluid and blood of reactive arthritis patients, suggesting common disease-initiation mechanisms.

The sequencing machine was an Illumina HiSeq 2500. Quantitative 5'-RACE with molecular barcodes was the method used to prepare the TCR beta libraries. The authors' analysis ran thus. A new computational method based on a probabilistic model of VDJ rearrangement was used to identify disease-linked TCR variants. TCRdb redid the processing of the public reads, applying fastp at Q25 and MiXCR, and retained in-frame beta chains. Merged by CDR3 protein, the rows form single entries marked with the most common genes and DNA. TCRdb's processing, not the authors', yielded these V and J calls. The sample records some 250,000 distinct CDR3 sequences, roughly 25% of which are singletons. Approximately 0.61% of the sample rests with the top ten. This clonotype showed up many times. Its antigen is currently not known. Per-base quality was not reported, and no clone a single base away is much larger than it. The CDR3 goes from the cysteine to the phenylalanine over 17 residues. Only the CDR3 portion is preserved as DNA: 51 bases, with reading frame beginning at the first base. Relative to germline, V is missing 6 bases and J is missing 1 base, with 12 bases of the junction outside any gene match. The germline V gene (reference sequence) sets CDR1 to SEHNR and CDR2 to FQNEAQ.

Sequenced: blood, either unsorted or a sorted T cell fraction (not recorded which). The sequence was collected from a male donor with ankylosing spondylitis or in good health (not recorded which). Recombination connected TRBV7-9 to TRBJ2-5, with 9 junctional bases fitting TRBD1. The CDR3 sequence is CASRGRKGQGPQETQYF. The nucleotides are TGTGCCAGCAGGGGGAGAAAGGGACAGGGCCCCCAAGAGACCCAGTACTTC.